This TCR beta chain was captured by sequencing in a study of blood T cell repertoires in COVID-19. This CDR3 region has 18 residues. In germline, CDR1 is LNHDA, CDR2 SQIVND (reference sequence). After removal of 2 bases from V and 1 base from J, the junction contained 6 bases not matched to a gene. Sequencing was performed with immunoSEQ multiplex PCR; in TCRdb, only in-frame clones are kept and a portion is missing. The sample lists under 200,000 clones, approximately 87% seen once, with approximately 4% in the top ten. In its sample, this clone was seen once. Sequencing input: peripheral blood. The chain couples TRBV19 to TRBJ1-6; 9 bases line up with TRBD1. This sequence originates from a man between 18 and 35 years old with active or convalescent COVID-19. CDR3 loop: CASSITTGGTSYNSPLHF. The CDR3 DNA reads TGTGCCAGTAGTATAACGACAGGGGGGACTTCCTATAATTCACCCCTCCACTTT.